The clone carrying this T cell receptor (beta chain) was observed a handful of times. This specimen comes from a study of early stage breast cancer tumors. The repertoire was sequenced with immunoSEQ multiplex PCR; TCRdb's copy has only in-frame clones and lacks some. The profile covers 25,000 to 35,000 clones, with roughly 50% appearing a single time and 7% to 9.5% taken by the ten largest. Per the germline V gene, CDR1 is SGHRS and CDR2 is YFSETQ. After removal of 5 bases from V and 0 bases from J, the junction contained 6 bases not matched to a gene. This CDR3 region has 16 residues. Sequenced: breast tumor tissue. This sequence joins TRBV5-1 and TRBJ2-3; 10 nucleotides line up with TRBD2. The TCR comes from a person aged 45 to 59 with breast cancer. The CDR3 reads CASRLPGLASTDTQYF. CDR3 nucleotide sequence: TGCGCCAGCAGGTTGCCGGGACTAGCGAGCACAGATACGCAGTATTTT.